This TCR beta chain emerged from a study of T-cell reconstitution after alpha-beta-depleted transplantation in children. General study findings and limits: Several hundred expanded graft clones reportedly supplied alpha-beta T cells about two months after transplant. It was newly produced T cells that mostly accounted for T-cell counts and diversity one year after transplant. In some patients, recipient T cells and intrathymic progenitors surviving conditioning explained high day-60 diversity.

Unique molecular identifiers were incorporated into the prepared TCRbeta library. TCRdb called the PCR reads again in MiXCR, with one record for every CDR3 protein. The sample has a few hundred thousand distinct CDR3 sequences; around a tenth are singletons. Concerning this clonotype: Its antigen is unidentified.

Looked up from germline, CDR1 is LNHDA and CDR2 is SQIVND (reference sequence). The CDR3 covers 16 residues. V lost 7 bases, J lost 0 bases, and 15 bases lay in between. The chain has TRBV19 and TRBJ2-2; D not certain. This TCR derives from a boy in the first two years of life with acute myeloid leukemia, due to receive a stem cell transplant. This material consisted of PBMCs, taken before TCRalphabeta/CD19-depleted stem cell transplant. CDR3 in amino acids: CASNPKELSNTGELFF. The CDR3 DNA sequence: TGTGCCAGTAACCCGAAGGAACTCTCGAACACCGGGGAGCTGTTTTTT.